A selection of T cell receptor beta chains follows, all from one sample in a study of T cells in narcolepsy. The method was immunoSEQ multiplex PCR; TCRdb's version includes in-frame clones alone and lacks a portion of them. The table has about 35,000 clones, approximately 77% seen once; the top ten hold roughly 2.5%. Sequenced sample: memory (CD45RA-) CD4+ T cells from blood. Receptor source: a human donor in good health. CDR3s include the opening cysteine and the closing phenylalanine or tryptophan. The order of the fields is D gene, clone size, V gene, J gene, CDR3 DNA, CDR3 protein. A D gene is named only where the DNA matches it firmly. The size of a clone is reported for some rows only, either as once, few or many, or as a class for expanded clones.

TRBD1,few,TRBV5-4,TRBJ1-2,TGTGCCAGCAGGGGACAGGGCCAATCCTATGGCTACACCTTC,CASRGQGQSYGYTF
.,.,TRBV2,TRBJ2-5,TGTGCCAGCAGTGAAGCGGGGGCGTTTCAAGAGACCCAGTACTTC,CASSEAGAFQETQYF
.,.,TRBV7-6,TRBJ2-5,TGTGCCAGCAGCAGGGGGAGGCAAGAGACCCAGTACTTC,CASSRGRQETQYF
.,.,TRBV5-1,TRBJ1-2,TGCGCCAGCAGCTTGGATACTATGGTTGAGACCTTC,CASSLDTMVETF
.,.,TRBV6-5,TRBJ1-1,TGTGCCAGCAGTCTGGGACACAAGGACACTGAAGCTTTCTTT,CASSLGHKDTEAFF
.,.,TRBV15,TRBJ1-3,TGTGCCACCAGCAGAGATCCCCTTCCTGGAAACACCATATATTTT,CATSRDPLPGNTIYF
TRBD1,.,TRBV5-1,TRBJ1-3,TGCGCCAGCAGCTTGAGGGACAGCCACTCTGGAAACACCATATATTTT,CASSLRDSHSGNTIYF
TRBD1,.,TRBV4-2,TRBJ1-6,TGTGCCAGCAGCTTAGCGGTGGGGACAGGGGGTGATTCACCCCTCCACTTT,CASSLAVGTGGDSPLHF
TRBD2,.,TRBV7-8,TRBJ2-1,TGTGCCAGCAGCTTAGCAAACGGGAGGTACAATGAGCAGTTCTTC,CASSLANGRYNEQFF
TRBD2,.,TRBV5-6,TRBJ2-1,TGTGCCAGCAGCTTGGAGCGGCTAGCGGGGCGATCCTACAATGAGCAGTTCTTC,CASSLERLAGRSYNEQFF
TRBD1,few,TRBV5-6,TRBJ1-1,TGTGCCAGCAGCTTAACAGGGGTAGCTTTCTTT,CASSLTGVAFF
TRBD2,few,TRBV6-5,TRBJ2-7,TGTGCCAGCAGTCCGACGGGGGGGCGATCCTACGAGCAGTACTTC,CASSPTGGRSYEQYF
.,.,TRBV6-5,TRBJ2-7,TGTGCCAGCAGTCGACCGGGACTGTCCTCCTACGAGCAGTACTTC,CASSRPGLSSYEQYF
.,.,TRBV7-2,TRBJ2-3,TGTGCCAGCAGCCAAGATTACTTGAGCACAGATACGCAGTATTTT,CASSQDYLSTDTQYF
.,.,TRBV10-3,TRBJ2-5,TGTGCCGCCTCGAGGGCCGAGGAGACCCAGTACTTC,CAASRAEETQYF
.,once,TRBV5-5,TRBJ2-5,TGTGCCAGCAGCTTGGTACCCCCCCAAGAGACCCAGTACTTC,CASSLVPPQETQYF
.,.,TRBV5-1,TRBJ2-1,TGCGCCAGCAGCTTGGCGATTTACAATGAGCAGTTCTTC,CASSLAIYNEQFF
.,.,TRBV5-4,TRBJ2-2,TGTGCCAGCAGCTTGGGTCGAATGGGAGCGGCGACCGGGGAGCTGTTTTTT,CASSLGRMGAATGELFF
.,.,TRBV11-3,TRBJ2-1,TGTGCCAGCAGAGCCGGGACCTTTTACAGCAATGAGCAGTTCTTC,CASRAGTFYSNEQFF
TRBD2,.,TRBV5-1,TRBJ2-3,TGCGCCAGCAGCAGCGGGACCCACACAGATACGCAGTATTTT,CASSSGTHTDTQYF
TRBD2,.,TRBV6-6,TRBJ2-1,TGTGCCAGCAGTTACGAGGGCGGGGGGTACAATGAGCAGTTCTTC,CASSYEGGGYNEQFF
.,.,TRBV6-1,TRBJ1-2,TGTGCCAGCAGTGATTTGAGCTATGGCTACACCTTC,CASSDLSYGYTF
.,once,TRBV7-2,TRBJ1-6,TGTGCCAGCGTGACTGTCCTGAATTCACCCCTCCACTTT,CASVTVLNSPLHF
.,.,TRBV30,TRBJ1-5,TGTGCCTGGAGAGGGGGGGCCAGCAATCAGCCCCAGCATTTT,CAWRGGASNQPQHF
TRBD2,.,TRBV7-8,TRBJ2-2,TGTGCCAGCAGCTTAGCGCAATCGGGGGGATTGAACACCGGGGAGCTGTTTTTT,CASSLAQSGGLNTGELFF
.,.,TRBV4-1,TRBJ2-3,TGCGCCAGCAGCCAAGATCGTCTAGTCCGCGATACGCAGTATTTT,CASSQDRLVRDTQYF
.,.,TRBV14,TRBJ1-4,TGTGCCAGCAGCCAAGTGGGGGAAGGTGTTGAAAAACTGTTTTTT,CASSQVGEGVEKLFF
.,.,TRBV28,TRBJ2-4,TGTGCCAGCACACCGGGAACCTCAGGGAACATTCAGTACTTC,CASTPGTSGNIQYF
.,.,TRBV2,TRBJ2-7,TGTGCCAGCAGTCAGCGACAGAGCTCCTACGAGCAGTACTTC,CASSQRQSSYEQYF
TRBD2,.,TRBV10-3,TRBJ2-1,TGTGCCATCAAAGGGACTAGCGACTACAATGAGCAGTTCTTC,CAIKGTSDYNEQFF
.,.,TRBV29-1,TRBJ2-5,TGCAGTGCGGGGTCAACCCAAGAGACCCAGTACTTC,CSAGSTQETQYF
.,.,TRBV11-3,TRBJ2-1,TGTGCCAGCAGCCCCGAAAGGGCGAACAATGAGCAGTTCTTC,CASSPERANNEQFF
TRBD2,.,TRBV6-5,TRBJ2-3,TGTGCCAGCAGTTACCAACTAGCGGGAGCGGGGGATACGCAGTATTTT,CASSYQLAGAGDTQYF
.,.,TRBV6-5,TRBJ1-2,TGTGCCAGCAAAGGGCGACACCTGATTAACTATGGCTACACCTTC,CASKGRHLINYGYTF
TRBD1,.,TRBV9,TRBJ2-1,TGTGCCAGCACGAGGGACAGATCCTACAATGAGCAGTTCTTC,CASTRDRSYNEQFF
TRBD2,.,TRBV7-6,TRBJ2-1,TGTGCCAGCAGAGGGACTAGCGGATACAATGAGCAGTTCTTC,CASRGTSGYNEQFF
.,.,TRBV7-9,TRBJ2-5,TGTGCCAGCAGCTTAGGGAGGTGGGGGACCCAGTACTTC,CASSLGRWGTQYF
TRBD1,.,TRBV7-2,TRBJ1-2,TGTGCCAGCAGCTTGGGACGACAGGGTAACACCTTC,CASSLGRQGNTF
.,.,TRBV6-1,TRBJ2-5,TGTGCCACAGCAGTTCTGCACCAAGAGACCCAGTACTTC,CATAVLHQETQYF
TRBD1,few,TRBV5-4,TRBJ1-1,TGTGCCAGCAGCCGGGACAGCAAACTTGAAGCTTTCTTT,CASSRDSKLEAFF
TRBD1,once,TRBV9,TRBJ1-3,TGTGCCAGCAGCACCGGACAGGGTTCCGGAAACACCATATATTTT,CASSTGQGSGNTIYF
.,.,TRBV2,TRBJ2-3,TGTGCCAGCAGGGGGGGAACAGATACGCAGTATTTT,CASRGGTDTQYF
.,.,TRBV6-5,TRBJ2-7,TGTGCCAGCAGTTCGAACAGGGCCTCCTACGAGCAGTACTTC,CASSSNRASYEQYF
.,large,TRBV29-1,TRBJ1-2,TGCAGCCTCGCAGACAGCAGCTATGGCTACACCTTC,CSLADSSYGYTF
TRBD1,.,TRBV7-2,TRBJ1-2,TGTGCCAGCAGGACAGGGGGCGCTGGGTATGGCTACACCTTC,CASRTGGAGYGYTF
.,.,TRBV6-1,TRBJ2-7,TGTGCCATGGGGCAGGGAACCTACGAGCAGTACTTC,CAMGQGTYEQYF
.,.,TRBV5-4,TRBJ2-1,TGTGCCAGCAGCTATGCCGGAACCTACAATGAGCAGTTCTTC,CASSYAGTYNEQFF
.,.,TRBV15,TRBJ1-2,TGTGCCACCAGCAGAGAGAACAGAGATAACTATGGCTACACCTTC,CATSRENRDNYGYTF
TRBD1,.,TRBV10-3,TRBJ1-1,TGTGCCACCCTATTCGGACAGGGTACCACTGAAGCTTTCTTT,CATLFGQGTTEAFF
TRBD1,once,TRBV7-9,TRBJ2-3,TGTGCCAGCAGCTGGACAGGGCGAACAGATACGCAGTATTTT,CASSWTGRTDTQYF
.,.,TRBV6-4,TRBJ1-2,TGTGCCAGCAGTGACGGTGCAGGGGTCTATGGCTACACCTTC,CASSDGAGVYGYTF
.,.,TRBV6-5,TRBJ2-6,TGTGCCAGCAGACGTTATAGCTCTGGGGCCAACGTCCTGACTTTC,CASRRYSSGANVLTF
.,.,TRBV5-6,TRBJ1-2,TGTGCCAGCAGCCTCACGGGATTTAACTATGGCTACACCTTC,CASSLTGFNYGYTF
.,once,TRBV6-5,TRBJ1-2,TGTGCCACCGTTTCGCCAGGGAACTATGGCTACACCTTC,CATVSPGNYGYTF